This TCR beta chain was recovered during a study of blood T cell repertoires in COVID-19. Here immunoSEQ multiplex PCR was the method, and the copy in TCRdb shows in-frame clones only, minus some. The sample lists some 110,000 clones; 85% to 90% were seen once. This clonotype was obtained from a man aged 45 to 65 with acute or convalescent COVID-19. The sequencing input was peripheral blood.

The CDR3 reads CASSGRLAGNNEQFF. The CDR3 DNA follows: TGTGCCAGCAGTGGTCGCCTAGCGGGGAATAATGAGCAGTTCTTC. The V and J genes are TRBV2 and TRBJ2-1, with 9 bases aligning to TRBD2. The V gene's germline CDR1 is SNHLY and CDR2 FYNNEI. Trimming took 4 bases from V and 7 from J; bases not matched to a gene: 8. There are 15 residues in the CDR3.